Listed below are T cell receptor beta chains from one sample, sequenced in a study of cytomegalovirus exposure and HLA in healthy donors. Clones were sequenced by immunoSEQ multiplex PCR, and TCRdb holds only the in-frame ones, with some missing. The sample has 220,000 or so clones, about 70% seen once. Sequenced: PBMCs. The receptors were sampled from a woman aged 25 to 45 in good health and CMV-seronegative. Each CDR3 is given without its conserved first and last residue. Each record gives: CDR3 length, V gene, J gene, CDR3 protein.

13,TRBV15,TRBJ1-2,ATSRDRAQGGGYT
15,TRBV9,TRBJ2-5,ASSVGTSGGAGETQY
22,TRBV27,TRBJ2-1,ASSLRKGSSWTAGDKCSYNEQF
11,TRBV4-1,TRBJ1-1,ASSPSPETEAF
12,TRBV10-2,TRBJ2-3,ASERSGGTDTQY
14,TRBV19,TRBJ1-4,ASSPDRVWTNEKLF
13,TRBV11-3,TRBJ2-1,ASSLTSGSLNEQF
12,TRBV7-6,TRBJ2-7,ASSSAGTDYEQY
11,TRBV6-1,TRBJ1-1,ASSEQVNTEAF
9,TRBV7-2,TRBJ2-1,ASSPGNEQF
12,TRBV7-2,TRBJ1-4,ASSSETGYEKLF
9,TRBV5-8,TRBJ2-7,ASSAHYEQY
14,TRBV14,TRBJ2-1,ASSPWTSGRLNEQF
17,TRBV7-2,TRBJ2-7,ASSLVSTSGGAHPYEQY
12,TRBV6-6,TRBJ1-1,ASSYSTSNTEAF
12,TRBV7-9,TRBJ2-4,ASSLDSGGNIQY
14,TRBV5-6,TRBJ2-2,ASSLVLAGDTGELF
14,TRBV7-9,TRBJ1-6,ASSPSGVRYNSPLH
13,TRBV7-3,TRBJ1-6,ASSSRAYGNSPLH
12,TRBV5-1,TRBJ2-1,ASSYSGGQDEQF
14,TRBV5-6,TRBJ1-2,ASSPPGGQGNYGYT
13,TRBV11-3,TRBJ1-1,ASSQGPGRNTEAF
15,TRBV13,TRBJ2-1,ASSLAGGSNVRNEQF
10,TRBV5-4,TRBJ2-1,ASSLGESEQF
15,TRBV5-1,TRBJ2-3,ASRGTSGGGAGDTQY
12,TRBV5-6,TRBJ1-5,ASSLGSGNQPQH